Following are 21 T cell receptor beta chains from one sample sequenced in a study of blood T cell repertoires in COVID-19. Data came from immunoSEQ multiplex PCR; TCRdb stores just in-frame clones and leaves some out. The sample has around 250,000 clones; 80% to 90% are singletons. The sequenced material came from PBMCs or T cells enriched from blood (not recorded which). All receptors come from a woman aged 25 to 45 who had recovered from COVID-19.

This chain joins TRBV7-6 and TRBJ2-4; TRBD1 matches 7 bases. With V trimmed by 5 bases and J by 1 base, 8 bases remained unmatched. CDR1 SGHVS and CDR2 FNYEAQ come from the germline V gene. CDR3 length equals 16 residues. The DNA for the CDR3 is TGTGCCAGCAGCCCTGACAGGGCCTCGGCCAAAAACATTCAGTACTTC. Translated: CASSPDRASAKNIQYF.

J is TRBJ2-3 and V is TRBV6-2 or TRBV6-3; D perhaps matches TRBD1 (6 bases). CDR1 MNHEY and CDR2 SVGEGT come from the germline V gene. V lost 5 bases and J 4 bases, leaving 13 bases between the germline ends. The CDR3 is made up of 14 amino acids. DNA of the CDR3: TGTGCCAGCAGTCCCCGGCAGGGGTCAGATACGCAGTATTTT. Its translation is CASSPRQGSDTQYF.

The DNA of the CDR3 is TGTGCCAGCAGCTTAGTGGGGACTAGCGGCACAGATACGCAGTATTTT. Its translation: CASSLVGTSGTDTQYF. The J gene is TRBJ2-3, the V gene TRBV7-2; 10 nucleotides line up with TRBD2. The J segment lost 1 base and the V segment lost 1 base, leaving 2 bases of the junction unmatched. The CDR3 totals 16 residues. The germline V gene encodes CDR1 SGHTA and CDR2 FQGNSA.

The rearrangement links TRBV11-2 to TRBJ1-3, with D maybe TRBD1 (5 bases). CDR3 length: 16 amino acids. Trimming took off 5 bases at V and 0 bases at J, with 14 bases between the two ends. The germline V gene encodes CDR1 SGHAT and CDR2 FQNNGV. Here the CDR3 DNA reads TGTGCCAGCAGCAGGCAACAGGCCCCCTCTGGAAACACCATATATTTT. Protein product: CASSRQQAPSGNTIYF.

A few counts support this clone. J is TRBJ1-5 and V is TRBV4-1; D remains ambiguous. Germline CDR1 is MGHRA and CDR2 is YSYEKL. V was clipped by 5 bases and J by 0 bases, with 8 bases between them. The CDR3 is 14 residues long. The CDR3 loop reads CASSTSYSNQPQHF. The CDR3 nucleotides are TGCGCCAGCAGCACGAGTTATAGCAATCAGCCCCAGCATTTT.

The chain couples TRBV4-2 to TRBJ2-7; 10 bases fit TRBD2. The junction had 9 bases not matched to a gene; V was cut back by 0 bases and J by 1 base. Looked up from germline, CDR1 is LGHNA and CDR2 is YNFKEQ. CDR3 length: 18 residues. The CDR3 nucleotides read TGTGCCAGCAGCCAAGATCTGCTAGCGGGAGTTGGTTCCTACGAGCAGTACTTC. It translates to CASSQDLLAGVGSYEQYF.

This rearrangement joins TRBV19 to TRBJ1-1; tentatively, D is TRBD1 (5 bases). V lost 8 bases and J lost 2, with 12 bases in between. CDR1 and CDR2 from the germline V gene are LNHDA and SQIVND (reference sequence). CDR3 length: 13 residues. The CDR3: CASSRAGNTEAFF. The DNA for the CDR3 is TGTGCCAGTTCCAGGGCTGGCAACACTGAAGCTTTCTTT.

The J gene is TRBJ2-2, the V gene TRBV11-3; perhaps TRBD2 as D (6 bases). The CDR3 is 16 residues long. CDR1 and CDR2 from the germline V gene are SGHNT and YENEEA. V was clipped by 5 bases and J by 1 base, with 14 bases between them. CDR3 DNA: TGTGCCAGCAGCCCCGGAGGGCCATTGAACACCGGGGAGCTGTTTTTT. Its protein product is CASSPGGPLNTGELFF.

The J gene is TRBJ1-1, the V gene TRBV27; 7 positions match TRBD1. From germline, CDR1 is MNHEY and CDR2 SMNVEV (reference sequence). The V and J ends lost 6 bases and 2 bases, in that order; junction bases with no gene match: 6. The CDR3 spans 14 residues. The CDR3 DNA reads TGTGCCAGCAGGGGGACAGCTTTAAACACTGAAGCTTTCTTT. Translated: CASRGTALNTEAFF.

The table lists this clone with many counts. V usage is TRBV7-9 and J usage is TRBJ1-1; the D is unclear. Germline V gene data show CDR1 as SEHNR and CDR2 as FQNEAQ (reference sequence). The CDR3 is 15 residues long. Trimming cost V 1 base and J 3 bases, with 12 bases left between them. The CDR3 here is CASSLGAGVYTEAFF. Here the CDR3 DNA reads TGTGCCAGCAGCTTAGGGGCAGGCGTTTACACTGAAGCTTTCTTT.

This clone is a singleton in its sample. The V and J genes are TRBV18 and TRBJ2-1, with D tentatively TRBD2 (5 bases). V gave up 5 bases and J gave up 6 bases, with 14 bases separating them. From germline, CDR1 is KGHSH and CDR2 LQKENI. The CDR3 spans 14 residues. CDR3 coding DNA: TGTGCCAGCTCAACAAATGCTCGGGGCAATGAGCAGTTCTTC. Amino acids: CASSTNARGNEQFF.

V usage is TRBV24-1 and J usage is TRBJ2-1, with D perhaps matching TRBD2 (6 bases). Germline V gene data show CDR1 as KGHDR and CDR2 as SFDVKD. With 2 bases removed from V and 4 bases from J, the gap between germline ends came to 20 bases. The CDR3 loop spans 18 amino acids. The CDR3 nucleotides are TGTGCCACCAGTGATTCGACGACTAGTCTCCATCCTTACAATGAGCAGTTCTTC. It codes for CATSDSTTSLHPYNEQFF.

The J gene is TRBJ1-1, the V gene TRBV3-1 (or the pseudogene TRBV3-2); the match to TRBD1 covers 7 bases. The germline V gene encodes CDR1 LGHDT and CDR2 YNNKEL (reference sequence). With V trimmed by 3 bases and J by 3 bases, 7 bases remained unmatched. The CDR3 covers 15 residues. Written as DNA, the CDR3 is TGTGCCAGCAGCCATACAACAGGGGCGGACACTGAAGCTTTCTTT. It encodes CASSHTTGADTEAFF.

V gene TRBV28 combines with J gene TRBJ1-2; TRBD1 matches 7 bases. V dropped 7 bases and J dropped 4; count of bases not matched to a gene: 6. Germline CDR1 reads MDHEN; CDR2 reads SYDVKM. This CDR3 region has 13 residues. The CDR3 bases are TGTGCCAGCACACCCGGGACAGCCTATGGCTACACCTTC. Translated, it gives CASTPGTAYGYTF.

The chain carries TRBV11-2 and TRBJ1-3, with TRBD1 as a possible D gene (6 bases). The V gene lost 3 bases and the J gene lost 0 bases, with 12 bases spanning the gap. The germline gives CDR1 SGHAT, CDR2 FQNNGV. The CDR3 runs to 16 residues. In DNA form, the CDR3 reads TGTGCCAGCAGCTTGTTCCAGGGGTCCTCTGGAAACACCATATATTTT. This gives the protein CASSLFQGSSGNTIYF.

The J gene is TRBJ2-2, the V gene TRBV7-9; the match to TRBD2 covers 8 bases. The V gene's germline CDR1 is SEHNR and CDR2 FQNEAQ (reference sequence). V lost 8 bases, J lost 3 bases, and 5 bases stayed unmatched. This CDR3 comprises 14 residues. The CDR3 DNA sequence: TGTGCCAGCGTTCTAGCGGGCCACACCGGGGAGCTGTTTTTT. This gives the protein CASVLAGHTGELFF.

V gene TRBV7-3 combines with J gene TRBJ1-1, with D perhaps matching TRBD1 (5 bases). CDR1 is SGHTA and CDR2 is FQGTGA in the germline V gene. The V end was cut by 5 bases, the J end by 4 bases, with 11 bases between. The CDR3 contains 13 residues. In DNA, the CDR3 is TGTGCCAGCAGCCCCCAGGGCGGCACTGAAGCTTTCTTT. Its translation is CASSPQGGTEAFF.

CDR3 loop: CASSQDSSGYGYTF. The CDR3 nucleotides read TGCGCCAGCAGCCAAGATTCGAGCGGGTATGGCTACACCTTC. The chain employs TRBV4-3 and TRBJ1-2; the D is unclear. This CDR3 contains 14 residues. V lost 0 bases and J 5 bases, leaving 10 bases between the germline ends. Germline values: CDR1 LGHNA, CDR2 YSLEER.

The V and J genes are TRBV9 and TRBJ1-6, with 8 bases that match TRBD1. J lost 8 bases, V lost 0 bases, and 1 base had no gene match. This CDR3 has 14 amino acids. The V gene's germline CDR1 is SGDLS and CDR2 YYNGEE. The CDR3 loop reads CASSVGTGHSPLHF. CDR3 DNA sequence: TGTGCCAGCAGCGTAGGGACAGGGCATTCACCCCTCCACTTT.

The rearrangement joins TRBV19 to TRBJ1-5, with D possibly TRBD1 on 6 matching bases. CDR3 size: 14 residues. V lost 5 bases to trimming and J lost 2 bases, with 10 bases between them. CDR1 and CDR2 (germline): LNHDA, SQIVND (reference sequence). The CDR3 coding sequence is TGTGCCAGTAGTCATACAGGGCGCAATCAGCCCCAGCATTTT. It is translated as CASSHTGRNQPQHF.

The chain combines TRBV6-1 with TRBJ2-3; the match to TRBD1 covers 8 bases. CDR1 and CDR2 (germline): MNHNS, SASEGT. The CDR3 contains 18 residues. Trimming removed 4 bases from V and 0 bases from J; junction bases left unmatched: 12. CDR3 DNA: TGTGCCAGCAGTGGCCCAATCTTCAGGGGGCGCAGCACAGATACGCAGTATTTT. Translating it yields CASSGPIFRGRSTDTQYF.